This TCR beta chain was obtained from a study of siplizumab effects on memory and regulatory T cells. Sequencing used immunoSEQ multiplex PCR; TCRdb keeps in-frame clones, though not all of them. The sample records over 100,000 clones, 80% to 95% being singletons. Study-wide findings and caveats: Naive T cells appeared more varied than memory cells and looked like key alloresponse contributors.

On this clone itself: Its cognate antigen is unknown.

J was trimmed by 4 bases and V by 4 bases; bases with no gene match: 5. CDR1 and CDR2 from the germline V gene are SGHRS and YFSETQ. The CDR3 runs to 16 residues. The rearrangement links TRBV5-1 to TRBJ2-1; 13 bases agree with TRBD2. The receptor comes from a human donor in good health. Material for sequencing was CD4+ T cells sorted from blood. CDR3 sequence: CASSLGLAGLYNEQFF. Written as DNA, the CDR3 is TGCGCCAGCAGCCTGGGACTAGCGGGACTATACAATGAGCAGTTCTTC. The full variable domain, in which reference TRBV5-1 and TRBJ2-1 provide the parts outside the CDR3, is KAGVTQTPRYLIKTRGQQVTLSCSPISGHRSVSWYQQTPGQGLQFLFEYFSETQRNKGNFPGRFSGRQFSNSRSEMNVSTLELGDSALYLCASSLGLAGLYNEQFFGPGTRLTVL.